This T cell receptor (beta chain) was identified in a study of yellow fever vaccine responses in identical twins. Looked up from germline, CDR1 is MNHNS and CDR2 is SASEGT. The length of the CDR3 is 13 residues. Trimming cost V 6 bases and J 8 bases, with 13 bases left between them. In TCRdb, the RT-PCR reads were re-called with MiXCR into one record per CDR3 protein. The table lists roughly 18,000 distinct CDR3 sequences, about 56% of them singletons. This clonotype came up a few times. The sequence derives from a woman between 18 and 29 years old who received the yellow fever vaccine. The chain uses TRBV6-1 and TRBJ1-4; D might be TRBD1 (5 bases). The source was T cells from blood (PBMCs), unsorted or a sorted subset (not recorded which), collected before or after yellow fever vaccination (not recorded which). The CDR3 DNA reads TGTGCCAGCAGAGGACCAAAGGGGGAAAAACTGTTTTTT. Residues: CASRGPKGEKLFF.